One and the same sample provided the 13 T cell receptor beta chains below, sequenced in a study of cytomegalovirus exposure and HLA in healthy donors. The repertoire was sequenced with immunoSEQ multiplex PCR; TCRdb's copy has only in-frame clones and lacks some. The sample consists of around 80,000 clones, 85% to 95% of them appearing once. The sequenced sample was PBMCs. These receptors all come from a young woman in good health and CMV-seronegative.

This chain joins TRBV13 and TRBJ1-1; tentatively, D is TRBD1 (6 bases). CDR3 size: 16 residues. In germline, CDR1 is PRHDT, CDR2 FYEKMQ (reference sequence). The V end lost 5 bases, the J end lost 0 bases, and 16 bases lay between the germline ends. The CDR3 here is CASSLSSGTLNTEAFF. CDR3 nucleotides: TGTGCCAGCAGCCTAAGTTCCGGGACACTGAACACTGAAGCTTTCTTT.

V usage is TRBV19 and J usage is TRBJ1-4, with 9 bases fitting TRBD1. The CDR3 has 16 residues. With V trimmed by 9 bases and J by 5 bases, 13 bases remained unmatched. CDR1 is LNHDA, CDR2 SQIVND, per germline (reference sequence). In DNA, the CDR3 is TGTGCCAGCATGGGGGACAGGGATGTCCGGAATGAAAAACTGTTTTTT. The encoded protein is CASMGDRDVRNEKLFF. Together with reference TRBV19 and TRBJ1-4, the CDR3 gives the full variable domain: DGGITQSPKYLFRKEGQNVTLSCEQNLNHDAMYWYRQDPGQGLRLIYYSQIVNDFQKGDIAEGYSVSREKKESFPLTVTSAQKNPTAFYLCASMGDRDVRNEKLFFGSGTQLSVL.

The chain joins TRBV4-1 to TRBJ2-1; 11 bases match TRBD2. The CDR3 covers 17 residues. Germline V gene data show CDR1 as MGHRA and CDR2 as YSYEKL. The V segment lost 0 bases and the J segment 8 bases; nucleotides outside the gene matches: 9. CDR3 protein: CASSQDPGLADFHEQFF. The DNA for the CDR3 is TGCGCCAGCAGCCAAGATCCGGGACTAGCGGATTTTCATGAGCAGTTCTTC.

The chain joins TRBV4-3 to TRBJ2-7; a weak D match, TRBD1 (5 bases). Between the trimmed V and J ends, which lost 0 bases and 2 bases, there was a span of 5 bases. Germline CDR1 and CDR2: LGHNA and YSLEER. CDR3 length: 13 residues. CDR3 sequence reads: CASSQDRAYEQYF. The CDR3 nucleotides read TGCGCCAGCAGCCAAGACAGGGCCTACGAGCAGTACTTC.

The rearrangement uses TRBV9 and TRBJ2-3; unclear D gene. Per germline, CDR1 SGDLS and CDR2 YYNGEE. The germline V and J ends were trimmed by 3 bases and 2 bases, with 4 bases remaining between them. The CDR3 has 12 residues. The CDR3 region is CASSGATDTQYF. In DNA form, the CDR3 reads TGTGCCAGCAGCGGGGCCACAGATACGCAGTATTTT.

The chain uses TRBV6-6 and TRBJ1-4; 9 bases fit TRBD1. Per the germline V gene, CDR1 is MNHNY and CDR2 is SVGAGI (reference sequence). The CDR3 consists of 15 residues. The junction had 5 bases not matched to a gene; V was cut back by 5 bases and J by 4 bases. This CDR3 reads CASSGGTGFNEKLFF. In nucleotides, the CDR3 is TGTGCCAGCAGTGGGGGGACAGGGTTTAATGAAAAACTGTTTTTT.

This chain connects TRBV5-6 to TRBJ1-5; TRBD1 is a possible D gene (5 bases). V lost 5 bases, J lost 6 bases, and 12 bases lay in between. This CDR3 is built from 13 residues. Germline V lookup: CDR1 SGHDT, CDR2 YYEEEE. This CDR3 is CASSLQGGQPQHF. In DNA form, the CDR3 reads TGTGCCAGCAGTCTTCAGGGAGGTCAGCCCCAGCATTTT.

V gene TRBV25-1 combines with J gene TRBJ2-5; possibly TRBD1 for D (5 bases). CDR3 size: 14 residues. Deletions cut 1 base from V and 2 bases from J, with 8 bases between. Germline V gene sequence: CDR1 MGHDK, CDR2 SYGVNS. This CDR3 reads CASSELGAQETQYF. The CDR3 DNA is TGTGCCAGCAGTGAATTAGGGGCTCAAGAGACCCAGTACTTC.

V and J are TRBV28 and TRBJ2-6, with D uncertain. The CDR3 consists of 13 residues. The ends were cut back, 7 bases at V and 0 bases at J, with 4 bases in the middle. CDR1 and CDR2 from the germline V gene are MDHEN and SYDVKM. CDR3 DNA sequence: TGTGCCAGCACCCTCTCTGGGGCCAACGTCCTGACTTTC. Amino acid sequence: CASTLSGANVLTF.

This chain links TRBV7-2 with TRBJ2-7; 13 bases map to TRBD2. Germline values: CDR1 SGHTA, CDR2 FQGNSA. The length of the CDR3 is 15 residues. Trimming took 5 bases from V and 9 from J; bases not matched to a gene: 10. CDR3 sequence: CASSQSPGTSGAQYF. Written as DNA, the CDR3 is TGTGCCAGCAGCCAGAGTCCCGGGACTAGCGGGGCGCAGTACTTC.

DNA for the CDR3: TGTGCCAGCACCTCCCGGGACAGGGGGCGAAACATTCAGTACTTC. Its translation is CASTSRDRGRNIQYF. This chain uses TRBV27 with TRBJ2-4; 12 bases match TRBD1. CDR1 is MNHEY and CDR2 is SMNVEV in the germline V gene (reference sequence). With V trimmed by 7 bases and J by 6 bases, 7 bases remained unmatched. This CDR3 is built from 15 residues.

This chain connects TRBV7-2 to TRBJ2-4; 10 bases are shared with TRBD2. CDR3 size: 14 residues. Germline loops: CDR1 SGHTA, CDR2 FQGNSA. With V trimmed by 5 bases and J by 5 bases, 3 bases remained unmatched. The CDR3 DNA reads as TGTGCCAGCAGCCTACTAGCGGGACAAAACATTCAGTACTTC. The encoded protein is CASSLLAGQNIQYF.

This clone occurred once. The chain combines TRBV5-1 with TRBJ2-5; possible D gene TRBD2, 6 bases. The CDR3 runs 15 residues. Germline lookup yields CDR1 SGHRS and CDR2 YFSETQ. The V end lost 0 bases, the J end lost 2 bases, and 11 bases lay between the germline ends. The CDR3 loop is CASSLGGDWQETQYF. As DNA, the CDR3 is TGCGCCAGCAGCTTGGGGGGGGACTGGCAAGAGACCCAGTACTTC.